The 6 T cell receptor beta chains below all came from one sample that was sequenced in a study of blood T cell repertoires in COVID-19. Some clones are missing from TCRdb's copy, which holds only in-frame ones; the method was immunoSEQ multiplex PCR. In the table there are about 360,000 clones, around 84% of which are singletons. Material: peripheral blood. The receptors come from a human donor with acute or convalescent COVID-19. The donor label of this sample is uncertain.

The chain employs TRBV28 and TRBJ1-5; TRBD1 aligns across 8 bases. The J segment lost 7 bases and the V segment lost 5 bases, leaving 10 bases of the junction unmatched. Germline V gene data show CDR1 as MDHEN and CDR2 as SYDVKM. The CDR3 has 15 amino acids. CDR3 coding DNA: TGTGCCAGCAGTCCCAGGGGACAGGTGGGCCAGCCCCAGCATTTT. Translating it yields CASSPRGQVGQPQHF.

The J gene is TRBJ1-1, the V gene TRBV5-1; TRBD1 agrees at 9 bases. V was clipped by 2 bases and J by 5 bases; unmatched bases: 13. Germline lookup yields CDR1 SGHRS and CDR2 YFSETQ. This CDR3 region has 17 residues. CDR3 region: CASSLWTGVSGKTEAFF. The CDR3 DNA is TGCGCCAGCAGCTTATGGACAGGGGTATCGGGGAAGACTGAAGCTTTCTTT.

On this clone itself: This same CDR3 is encoded by further DNA sequences in the sample. The V and J genes are TRBV5-1 and TRBJ1-1; D remains unclear. The CDR3 is made up of 13 amino acids. The germline gives CDR1 SGHRS, CDR2 YFSETQ. The V gene lost 0 bases and the J gene lost 0 bases, with 3 bases spanning the gap. CDR3 region: CASSLVVNTEAFF. The CDR3 DNA reads TGCGCCAGCAGCTTGGTCGTGAACACTGAAGCTTTCTTT.

This chain connects TRBV11-2 to TRBJ1-2, with D possibly TRBD1 on 5 matching bases. Germline V gene sequence: CDR1 SGHAT, CDR2 FQNNGV. The CDR3 has 14 residues. The V and J ends lost 4 bases and 7 bases respectively, with 16 bases between them. This CDR3 is CASSSSLPGVGYTF. CDR3 nucleotides: TGTGCCAGCAGCTCCTCCCTCCCGGGGGTTGGCTACACCTTC.

The chain recombines TRBV11-2 with TRBJ1-3; D gene uncertain. Trimming left V 8 bases short and J 9 bases short, with 20 bases between. The CDR3 has 14 residues. Germline-derived CDR1 and CDR2 are SGHAT and FQNNGV. CDR3 amino acids: CASLPDYSLCTIYF. CDR3 bases: TGTGCCAGCCTACCGGACTACTCTTTGTGCACCATATATTTT.

This clone was counted between two and nine times. The chain links TRBV7-8 to TRBJ2-7, with D perhaps TRBD1 (6 bases). The CDR3 extends over 14 amino acids. V dropped 5 bases and J dropped 1 base, with 12 bases sitting between them. In germline, CDR1 is SGHVS, CDR2 FQNEAQ. The DNA of the CDR3 is TGTGCCAGCAGCAACTCTGGACAGTCCTACGAGCAGTACTTC. Its protein product is CASSNSGQSYEQYF.